The TCR beta chain described here comes from a study of spatial heterogeneity in lung cancer (dated by TCRdb to the late 2010s). Regarding the study in general: More beta-chain than alpha-chain transcripts were consistently detected, likely reflecting higher beta-chain transcript abundance. TCR alpha and beta repertoires were quantitatively compared across multiple tumor regions, matched nontumor lung and blood in non-small cell lung cancer. In the raw uncorrected reads, each unique combination of TCR and UMI appeared on average more than ten times. At surgery, 220 tumor regions, around 68 matched nontumor lung samples and 50 to 60 PBMC samples were TCR-sequenced for both alpha and beta chains. Nonsynonymous mutation counts, determined by whole-exome sequencing of tumor tissue, were related to features of the TCR repertoire. General findings and caveats noted by the study authors: Confirming at a functional level the hypothesis that regional TCRs recognize regional mutations was considered to require additional single-cell paired TCR alpha and beta sequencing. Ubiquitous expanded tumor TCRs were found in blood more often at tumor resection than at routine follow-up.

Library creation used 5' RACE. Reads for this sample came from a NextSeq 500. The TCR library protocol attached a unique molecular identifier to each TCR cDNA molecule to allow correction of PCR and sequencing errors. Processing in the source paper ran as follows. TCR identification, UMI-based error correction and CDR3 extraction were all carried out with Decombinator tools. TCRs above a frequency of 2 per 1,000, corresponding to the top 1% of the tumor frequency distribution, were defined as expanded. Rényi diversity was computed with the R vegan package after subsampling each repertoire 100 times to 5,000 TCRs. To build CDR3 similarity networks, amino acid triplet string-kernel similarity was used, and CDR3s were connected when their pairwise similarity was above 0.82. TCRdb reworked the public reads: Q25 trimming with fastp, MiXCR clone assembly, productive beta chains retained. Each entry merges the rows of one CDR3 protein and shows their most common DNA and genes. TCRdb's processing, not the authors' own work, is the source of the V and J calls. Recorded for this sample are fewer than 5,000 distinct CDR3 sequences; roughly 16% of them occurred a single time. The ten largest make up roughly 65% of the sample.

Remarks on this clonotype: No cognate antigen has been identified for it. Base qualities are not recorded, but no much larger clone differs from it by a single base.

The germline V end is reduced by 7 bases and the J end by 5 bases; junction bases left unmatched: 5. Via the germline V gene (reference sequence), CDR1 is SEHNR and CDR2 FQNEAQ. There are 13 amino acids in the CDR3, from cysteine to phenylalanine inclusive. CDR3 DNA is the only sequence kept; it has 39 bases, read in frame from the first base. The sample's time point label is to be understood as: sample taken at primary tumor resection. Whole RNA extracted from tumor and nontumor lung tissue, or from cryopreserved PBMC samples, was used for TCR sequencing without cell sorting. The donors were 60 to 80 patients from the lung TRACERx cohort who had early-stage, untreated non-small cell lung cancer. A patient was chosen for TCR sequencing only when enough RNA was available from at least two tumor regions.

This specimen was PBMCs, taken at surgery. The TCR originated in a male donor with early-stage non-small cell lung cancer. The receptor chain draws on TRBV7-9 and TRBJ2-3; the central 8 bases match TRBD2. The sequence in DNA is TGTGCCAGCACAGCGGGAGCGATAGATACGCAGTATTTT. The translation is CASTAGAIDTQYF. With all but the CDR3 taken from the reference TRBV7-9 and TRBJ2-3 genes, the full variable domain is: DTGVSQNPRHKITKRGQNVTFRCDPISEHNRLYWYRQTLGQGPEFLTYFQNEAQLEKSRLLSDRFSAERPKGSFSTLEIQRTEQGDSAMYLCASTAGAIDTQYFGPGTRLTVL.